One sample yielded the 14 T cell receptor beta chains listed below, sequenced in a study of CD8 T cells in ankylosing spondylitis. TCRdb analysed the 5' RACE reads with MiXCR anew, one entry per CDR3 protein. In the table there are under 250,000 distinct CDR3 sequences, 32% of which are singletons. The sample comprised blood, either unsorted or a sorted T cell fraction (not recorded which). Receptors originate from a male donor with ankylosing spondylitis or in good health (not recorded which).

This clonotype was seen a few times. The rearrangement links TRBV5-5 to TRBJ1-1; 8 bases match TRBD1. Trimming took 2 bases from V and 4 from J; bases not matched to a gene: 1. Germline CDR1 reads SGHKS; CDR2 reads YYEKEE (reference sequence). This CDR3 spans 13 amino acids. The CDR3 loop reads CASSFTGGTEAFF. The CDR3 nucleotides read TGTGCCAGCAGCTTTACAGGGGGCACTGAAGCTTTCTTT. The entire variable domain, with the rest obtained from reference TRBV5-5 and TRBJ1-1, is as follows: DAGVTQSPTHLIKTRGQQVTLRCSPISGHKSVSWYQQVLGQGPQFIFQYYEKEERGRGNFPDRFSARQFPNYSSELNVNALLLGDSALYLCASSFTGGTEAFFGQGTRLTVV.

The gene calls are TRBV12-3 or TRBV12-4 and TRBJ1-5, with D maybe TRBD1 (5 bases). This CDR3 is 13 amino acids long. Trimming removed 5 bases from V and 7 bases from J, with 12 bases in between. In nucleotides, the CDR3 is TGTGCCAGCAGTGACCAGGGTTTACAGCCCCAGCATTTT. Protein: CASSDQGLQPQHF.

In its sample, this clonotype was seen once. V is TRBV6-4 and J is TRBJ2-1; D is possibly TRBD1 (6 bases). V lost 2 bases and J lost 4, with 18 bases in between. The germline gives CDR1 MRHNA, CDR2 SNTAGT. CDR3 size: 17 residues. DNA of the CDR3: TGTGCCAGCAGTGACCCGTGGGACACCTCCGTTTACAATGAGCAGTTCTTC. This gives the protein CASSDPWDTSVYNEQFF.

The chain joins TRBV20-1 to TRBJ2-5, with 7 bases aligning to TRBD1. This CDR3 spans 15 amino acids. Germline V lookup: CDR1 DFQATT, CDR2 SNEGSKA (reference sequence). The V segment lost 4 bases and the J segment 1 base; nucleotides outside the gene matches: 9. The CDR3 coding sequence is TGCAGTGCTACGCCTGAAGGGGGCCTCCAAGAGACCCAGTACTTC. Translation gives CSATPEGGLQETQYF.

A single count supports this clonotype. V gene TRBV28 combines with J gene TRBJ2-3, with D uncertain. Deletions cut 6 bases from V and 4 bases from J, with 14 bases between. CDR1 and CDR2 from the germline V gene are MDHEN and SYDVKM. This CDR3 is 14 amino acids long. Here the CDR3 reads CASSGLIVADTQYF. The CDR3 DNA is TGTGCCAGCAGCGGGCTCATAGTCGCAGATACGCAGTATTTT. Combining the CDR3 with reference TRBV28 and TRBJ2-3 gives the whole variable domain DVKVTQSSRYLVKRTGEKVFLECVQDMDHENMFWYRQDPGLGLRLIYFSYDVKMKEKGDIPEGYSVSREKKERFSLILESASTNQTSMYLCASSGLIVADTQYFGPGTRLTVL.

The rearrangement uses TRBV5-6 and TRBJ2-5; D is perhaps TRBD1 (6 bases). Germline CDR1 reads SGHDT; CDR2 reads YYEEEE. This CDR3 contains 13 residues. V was trimmed by 4 bases and J by 4 bases, leaving 11 bases between them. CDR3 in amino acids: CASSRTVPETQYF. The CDR3 coding sequence is TGTGCCAGCAGCCGGACAGTCCCAGAGACCCAGTACTTC. Complete variable domain (other parts from reference TRBV5-6 and TRBJ2-5): DAGVTQSPTHLIKTRGQQVTLRCSPKSGHDTVSWYQQALGQGPQFIFQYYEEEERQRGNFPDRFSGHQFPNYSSELNVNALLLGDSALYLCASSRTVPETQYFGPGTRLLVL.

The chain combines TRBV11-1 with TRBJ2-6; TRBD1 matches 10 bases. V shed 5 bases, J shed 0 bases, and the junction held 7 bases outside the gene matches. Germline CDR1 is SGHAT and CDR2 is FQDESV (reference sequence). The CDR3 runs 18 residues. The CDR3 loop reads CASSPDRGYISGANVLTF. The DNA of the CDR3 is TGTGCCAGCAGCCCGGACAGGGGGTATATCTCTGGGGCCAACGTCCTGACTTTC.

This chain connects TRBV7-2 to TRBJ2-7; D perhaps matches TRBD1 (6 bases). Germline CDR1 and CDR2: SGHTA and FQGNSA. The germline V and J ends were trimmed by 4 bases and 2 bases, with 12 bases remaining between them. The CDR3 consists of 14 residues. The CDR3: CASSSNREAYEQYF. In nucleotides, the CDR3 is TGTGCCAGCAGCTCCAACAGGGAAGCCTACGAGCAGTACTTC.

This clonotype was seen more than once but under ten times. This chain links TRBV12-3 or TRBV12-4 with TRBJ1-6; D ambiguous. This CDR3 is 13 amino acids long. V was trimmed by 6 bases and J by 10 bases, leaving 13 bases between them. The CDR3 DNA reads TGTGCCAGCAGAGGTGGGCGAATCTCACCCCTCCACTTT. As protein: CASRGGRISPLHF.

This clonotype was picked up many times. The J gene is TRBJ2-3, the V gene TRBV20-1; maybe TRBD1 (7 bases). V was clipped by 3 bases and J by 3 bases, with 10 bases between them. CDR3 size: 13 residues. The V gene's germline CDR1 is DFQATT and CDR2 SNEGSKA (reference sequence). The CDR3 sequence: CSASQGGTDTQYF. The CDR3 DNA reads as TGCAGTGCTAGCCAGGGGGGTACAGATACGCAGTATTTT.

The rearrangement joins TRBV7-3 to TRBJ2-3; 9 positions agree with TRBD2. Germline trimming cut 1 base from V and 8 bases from J; bases unmatched to any gene: 10. Germline V gene lookup returns CDR1 SGHTA and CDR2 FQGTGA. This CDR3 has 16 residues. The CDR3 DNA reads as TGTGCCAGCAGCTTAAGTAGCGGGGGCATAGGAGCTACGCAGTATTTT. This codes for CASSLSSGGIGATQYF.

The chain recombines TRBV20-1 with TRBJ2-3; 7 nucleotides match TRBD1. V gave up 3 bases and J gave up 0 bases; unmatched junction bases: 3. Germline values: CDR1 DFQATT, CDR2 SNEGSKA (reference sequence). CDR3 size: 14 residues. For the CDR3, the DNA is TGCAGTGCTAGTCCGGGACAGAGCACAGATACGCAGTATTTT. It yields the protein CSASPGQSTDTQYF.

The V and J genes are TRBV29-1 and TRBJ2-7; TRBD2 is a possible D gene (6 bases). Trimming pared 4 bases from V and 0 bases from J, leaving 13 bases between. This CDR3 is 14 amino acids long. Germline assignment: CDR1 SQVTM and CDR2 ANQGSEA. CDR3 in DNA: TGCAGCGTTGCGCCGCGCGGGGTCTCCTACGAGCAGTACTTC. It specifies CSVAPRGVSYEQYF.

This chain connects TRBV11-2 to TRBJ2-1, with 13 bases that match TRBD2. CDR1 and CDR2 (germline): SGHAT, FQNNGV. Unmatched junction bases numbered 8, after V lost 5 bases and J lost 10 bases. The CDR3 is 15 residues long. The CDR3 loop reads CASSGGTSGAQEQFF. In DNA, the CDR3 is TGTGCCAGCAGCGGCGGGACTAGCGGGGCTCAGGAGCAGTTCTTC.